The rows below give T cell receptor beta chains drawn from one sample of a study of T cell responses to AZD1222 COVID-19 vaccine. Sequencing was performed with immunoSEQ multiplex PCR; in TCRdb, only in-frame clones are kept and a portion is missing. This sample has approximately 140,000 clones, with 90% found just once. The sample here was peripheral blood, taken on day 0 of AZD1222 vaccination. The receptor source for this set is an adult in good health. The CDR3 runs from the conserved cysteine through the conserved F or W. A D gene is named only where the DNA matches it firmly. The listing skips clone size in some rows; elsewhere it reads once, few, many or a size class.

TRBD2	TRBJ2-2	TRBV9	NA	CASSDGTSGSLGELFF	TGTGCCAGCAGCGATGGGACTAGCGGGAGTTTGGGGGAGCTGTTTTTT
NA	TRBJ1-1	TRBV6-5	NA	CASSSSGAIEAFF	TGTGCCAGCAGTTCCTCAGGGGCAATTGAAGCTTTCTTT
NA	TRBJ2-7	TRBV6-5	NA	CASSPGYGEQYF	TGTGCCAGCAGTCCAGGGTACGGGGAGCAGTACTTC
TRBD1	TRBJ2-6	TRBV4-3	NA	CASSQVTGSGANVLTF	TGCGCCAGCAGCCAAGTGACAGGGTCTGGGGCCAACGTCCTGACTTTC
NA	TRBJ1-4	TRBV20-1	NA	CSARQNEKLFF	TGCAGTGCTAGACAGAATGAAAAACTGTTTTTT
NA	TRBJ1-3	TRBV3-1/TRBV3-2	NA	CASSPRGPSGNTIYF	TGTGCCAGCAGCCCCCGGGGACCTTCTGGAAACACCATATATTTT
NA	TRBJ1-2	TRBV7-2	NA	CASSLLWGTNYGYTF	TGTGCCAGCAGCTTACTTTGGGGGACAAACTATGGCTACACCTTC
NA	TRBJ2-3	TRBV27	NA	CATRPLTTDTQYF	TGTGCCACCCGCCCTCTTACCACAGATACGCAGTATTTT
NA	TRBJ2-1	TRBV11-2	once	CASSLVYERYPYNEQFF	TGTGCCAGCAGCTTAGTATATGAGCGGTACCCCTACAATGAGCAGTTCTTC
NA	TRBJ1-2	TRBV2	NA	CASSSRGGTYGYTF	TGTGCCAGCAGCTCGAGGGGGGGAACCTATGGCTACACCTTC
TRBD1	TRBJ2-3	TRBV5-8	NA	CASSSGTAITDTQYF	TGTGCCAGCAGCTCCGGGACAGCAATCACAGATACGCAGTATTTT
NA	TRBJ1-2	TRBV3-1/TRBV3-2	NA	CASSQALSGTAGSYGYTF	TGTGCCAGCAGCCAAGCGTTGTCTGGGACCGCGGGCAGCTATGGCTACACCTTC
NA	TRBJ2-7	TRBV10-2	NA	CASRVATYYEQYF	TGCGCCAGCAGGGTCGCTACCTACTACGAGCAGTACTTC
NA	TRBJ1-5	TRBV7-8	NA	CASSQGAGTSNQPQHF	TGTGCCAGCAGTCAAGGGGCCGGGACAAGCAATCAGCCCCAGCATTTT
NA	TRBJ2-7	TRBV7-9	NA	CASSLAGEAEQYF	TGTGCCAGCAGCTTAGCGGGAGAGGCCGAGCAGTACTTC
NA	TRBJ2-3	TRBV5-8	NA	CASSLTSQGSGDTQYF	TGTGCCAGCAGCTTAACTAGCCAAGGGTCTGGAGATACGCAGTATTTT
TRBD2	TRBJ2-3	TRBV6-2/TRBV6-3	NA	CASSPGLATDTQYF	TGTGCCAGCAGCCCGGGACTAGCAACAGATACGCAGTATTTT
TRBD1	TRBJ2-7	TRBV15	NA	CATSRIHRGVVADEQYF	TGTGCCACCAGCAGGATTCACAGGGGGGTCGTGGCTGACGAGCAGTACTTC
NA	TRBJ1-4	TRBV5-1	NA	CASSLNWDHEKLFF	TGCGCCAGCAGCTTGAATTGGGACCATGAAAAACTGTTTTTT
TRBD1	TRBJ1-4	TRBV29-1	NA	CSAGQGGEKLFF	TGCAGCGCCGGACAGGGAGGTGAAAAACTGTTTTTT
NA	TRBJ2-2	TRBV6-4	few	CASSDPTDNTGELFF	TGTGCCAGCAGTGACCCGACAGATAACACCGGGGAGCTGTTTTTT
TRBD2	TRBJ2-3	TRBV3-1/TRBV3-2	NA	CASSDSGSGADTQYF	TGTGCCAGCAGCGATAGCGGGAGTGGTGCAGATACGCAGTATTTT
NA	TRBJ1-5	TRBV5-1	NA	CASSLDGQTQSQPQHF	TGCGCCAGCAGCTTAGACGGACAGACTCAAAGTCAGCCCCAGCATTTT
NA	TRBJ1-2	TRBV5-6	NA	CASSLTGPNYGYTF	TGTGCCAGCAGCCTGACGGGCCCTAACTATGGCTACACCTTC
NA	TRBJ2-1	TRBV13	NA	CASSFRGTPYNEQFF	TGTGCCAGCAGCTTCCGCGGGACTCCTTACAATGAGCAGTTCTTC
NA	TRBJ1-1	TRBV3-1/TRBV3-2	NA	CSSVRASEAFF	TGTTCCTCCGTTAGGGCATCCGAAGCTTTCTTT
NA	TRBJ1-3	TRBV6-6	NA	CASTEPGNTIYF	TGTGCCAGCACTGAACCTGGAAACACCATATATTTT
TRBD1	TRBJ2-2	TRBV7-3	NA	CASSRDRVGAGELFF	TGTGCCAGCAGCCGGGACAGGGTCGGTGCCGGGGAGCTGTTTTTT
NA	TRBJ2-4	TRBV6-6	NA	CASSLFFGARGRNIQYF	TGTGCCAGCAGTCTATTCTTCGGGGCCCGGGGGCGGAACATTCAGTACTTC
TRBD1	TRBJ1-1	TRBV10-3	NA	CAISPGGQNTEAFF	TGTGCCATCTCTCCAGGGGGCCAGAACACTGAAGCTTTCTTT
NA	TRBJ2-3	TRBV19	NA	CASTKGGAGLTDTQYF	TGTGCCAGTACCAAGGGCGGAGCCGGACTCACAGATACGCAGTATTTT
NA	TRBJ1-5	TRBV27	NA	CASRSGQSNQPQHF	TGTGCCAGCAGATCCGGACAGAGCAATCAGCCCCAGCATTTT
NA	TRBJ1-2	TRBV30	NA	CAWSAGTPNNAF	TGTGCCTGGAGCGCCGGGACACCGAATAATGCCTTC
TRBD1	TRBJ1-2	TRBV29-1	NA	CSVAETGGNYGYTF	TGCAGCGTTGCAGAGACAGGGGGTAACTATGGCTACACCTTC
TRBD2	TRBJ2-5	TRBV5-6	NA	CASSYSGGGETQYF	TGTGCCAGCAGCTATAGCGGGGGCGGGGAGACCCAGTACTTC
NA	TRBJ2-2	TRBV5-1	NA	CASSFGGSNTGELFF	TGCGCCAGCAGCTTTGGTGGGTCGAACACCGGGGAGCTGTTTTTT
TRBD2	TRBJ2-2	TRBV7-2	NA	CASSSGLAANTGELFF	TGTGCCAGCAGCTCGGGACTAGCGGCGAACACCGGGGAGCTGTTTTTT
NA	TRBJ2-1	TRBV10-3	NA	CAITAGASSYNEQFF	TGTGCCATCACCGCCGGAGCCAGCTCCTACAATGAGCAGTTCTTC
NA	TRBJ1-3	TRBV7-2	NA	CASSLLTLANTIYF	TGTGCCAGCAGCTTACTTACCCTGGCAAACACCATATATTTT
NA	TRBJ1-3	TRBV4-1	NA	CASSPGPGNTIYF	TGCGCCAGCAGCCCCGGACCCGGAAACACCATATATTTT
TRBD1	TRBJ2-7	TRBV5-1	NA	CASSGQGASYEQYF	TGCGCCAGCAGCGGGCAGGGGGCTTCCTACGAGCAGTACTTC
NA	TRBJ1-1	TRBV12-5	few	CASGLGGANTEAFF	TGTGCTAGTGGTTTGGGCGGGGCTAACACTGAAGCTTTCTTT
NA	TRBJ2-1	TRBV7-9	once	CASSLAGASDNEQFF	TGTGCCAGCAGCTTAGCGGGGGCGAGCGACAATGAGCAGTTCTTC
TRBD1	TRBJ1-1	TRBV5-6	NA	CASSLVVRQGYGEAFF	TGTGCCAGCAGCTTGGTTGTAAGACAGGGATACGGTGAAGCTTTCTTT
NA	TRBJ1-3	TRBV6-5	NA	CASSRNGGNTIYF	TGTGCCAGCAGCCGAAACGGAGGAAACACCATATATTTT
NA	TRBJ1-5	TRBV30	NA	CAWSGGGDQPQHF	TGTGCCTGGAGTGGAGGGGGAGATCAGCCCCAGCATTTT
NA	TRBJ2-7	TRBV5-1	NA	CASSLAGGEQYF	TGCGCCAGCAGCTTGGCCGGGGGCGAGCAGTACTTC
NA	TRBJ2-2	TRBV7-2	NA	CASSPNTGELFF	TGTGCCAGCAGCCCCAACACCGGGGAGCTGTTTTTT
TRBD2	TRBJ2-1	TRBV7-6	few	CASSPTSGSYNEQFF	TGTGCCAGCAGCCCGACTAGCGGCTCCTACAATGAGCAGTTCTTC
NA	TRBJ2-7	TRBV7-2	NA	CASSFRGGGREQYF	TGTGCCAGCAGCTTCAGGGGCGGAGGGCGCGAGCAGTACTTC
NA	TRBJ2-3	TRBV11-3	NA	CASSLETQGRPTDTQYF	TGTGCCAGCAGCTTAGAGACGCAGGGGAGACCCACAGATACGCAGTATTTT
TRBD1	TRBJ1-4	TRBV7-9	NA	CASSFRDRDNEKLFF	TGTGCCAGCAGCTTCCGGGACAGGGATAATGAAAAACTGTTTTTT
NA	TRBJ1-1	TRBV5-8	NA	CASSPEEVAGVNTEAFF	TGTGCCAGCAGCCCCGAAGAGGTGGCAGGAGTTAACACTGAAGCTTTCTTT
NA	TRBJ1-3	TRBV18	NA	CASSPETSGNTIYF	TGTGCCAGCTCACCGGAAACATCTGGAAACACCATATATTTT
TRBD2	TRBJ2-5	TRBV6-5	NA	CASSGGLETQYF	TGTGCCAGCTCGGGAGGGCTCGAGACCCAGTACTTC
TRBD1	TRBJ1-1	TRBV19	NA	CASSIRTGERTEAFF	TGTGCCAGTAGTATCCGGACAGGGGAGCGCACTGAAGCTTTCTTT
NA	TRBJ2-3	TRBV5-6	once	CASSQGGGPTDTQYF	TGTGCCAGCAGCCAGGGGGGGGGACCCACAGATACGCAGTATTTT
TRBD1	TRBJ2-3	TRBV6-1	NA	CASSEAVAALTGGPDTQYF	TGTGCCAGCAGTGAAGCAGTGGCCGCTTTGACAGGGGGGCCAGATACGCAGTATTTT